This TCR beta chain was identified during a study of T cells in Graves' hyperthyroidism and ophthalmopathy. A patient was excluded if there was uncontrolled infection, other autoimmune disease, pregnancy or lactation. Amplified TCR beta CDR3 regions derived from RNA transcripts. TCR CDR3 underwent first-round RT-PCR with the HTBI primer set. TCRdb called the multiplex PCR reads again in MiXCR, with one record for every CDR3 protein. The table has 300,000 to 450,000 distinct CDR3 sequences, under 15% seen once. This CDR3 is 16 amino acids long. Trimming pared 4 bases from V and 5 bases from J, leaving 20 bases between. Germline CDR1 SGHAT, CDR2 FQNNGV. This clonotype has at least ten counts.

V usage is TRBV11-2 and J usage is TRBJ2-5; a weak D match, TRBD1 (6 bases). This receptor was obtained from a woman under 40 with Graves' hyperthyroidism. Material: blood. CDR3 bases: TGTGCCAGCAGCTCTCCTAAACAGGGTGCGCGGGAGACCCAGTACTTC. Protein sequence: CASSSPKQGARETQYF.